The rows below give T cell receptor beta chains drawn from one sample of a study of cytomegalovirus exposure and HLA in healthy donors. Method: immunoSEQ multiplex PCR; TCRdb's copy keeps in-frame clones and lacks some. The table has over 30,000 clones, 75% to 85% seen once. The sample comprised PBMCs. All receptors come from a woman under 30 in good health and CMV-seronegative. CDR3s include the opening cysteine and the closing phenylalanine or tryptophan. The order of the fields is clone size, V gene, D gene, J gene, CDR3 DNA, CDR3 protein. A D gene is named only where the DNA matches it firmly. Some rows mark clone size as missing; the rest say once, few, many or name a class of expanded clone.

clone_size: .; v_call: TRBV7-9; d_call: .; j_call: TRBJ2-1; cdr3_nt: TGTGCCAGCCGGAGCGCCTACAATGAGCAGTTCTTC; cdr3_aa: CASRSAYNEQFF
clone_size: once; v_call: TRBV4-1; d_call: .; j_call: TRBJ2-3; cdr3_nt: TGCGCCAGCAGCCAAGTGGGGGCTCGGGTCACAGATACGCAGTATTTT; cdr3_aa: CASSQVGARVTDTQYF
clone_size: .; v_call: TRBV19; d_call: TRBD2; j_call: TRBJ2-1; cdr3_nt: TGTGCCAGCCAACCCGGGACTAGCGGGAGGGCCAATGAGCAGTTCTTC; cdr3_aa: CASQPGTSGRANEQFF
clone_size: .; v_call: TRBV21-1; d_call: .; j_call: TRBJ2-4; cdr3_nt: TGTGCCAGCAGCAAAGCGCTGCTAACGACCATGGGACTAGCGGGTAGTGGGAACATTCAGTACTTC; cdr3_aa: CASSKALLTTMGLAGSGNIQYF
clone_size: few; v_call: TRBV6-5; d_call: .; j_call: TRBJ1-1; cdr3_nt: TGTGCCAGCAGTTACTACCGGGACACTGAAGCTTTCTTT; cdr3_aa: CASSYYRDTEAFF
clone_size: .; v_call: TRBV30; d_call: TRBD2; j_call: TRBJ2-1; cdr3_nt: TGTGCCTGGACATTCTGGGCGGGAGGACGAGATGAGCAGTTCTTC; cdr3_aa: CAWTFWAGGRDEQFF
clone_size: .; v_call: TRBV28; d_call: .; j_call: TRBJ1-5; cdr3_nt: TGTGCCAGCAGTTTACTAATTAGCAATCAGCCCCAGCATTTT; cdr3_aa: CASSLLISNQPQHF
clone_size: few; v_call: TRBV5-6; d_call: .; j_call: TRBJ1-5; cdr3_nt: TGTGCCAGCAGCTTACTCGGGGTCACCAATCAGCCCCAGCATTTT; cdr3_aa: CASSLLGVTNQPQHF
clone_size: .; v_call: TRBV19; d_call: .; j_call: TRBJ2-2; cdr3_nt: TGTGCCAGTAGCGTCTCGCTAGCGACCACCGGGGAGCTGTTTTTT; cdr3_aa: CASSVSLATTGELFF
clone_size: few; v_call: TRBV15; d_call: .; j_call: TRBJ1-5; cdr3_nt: TGTGCCACCAGCAGAGAGTCGAATACAGGGAGCGGGGTTCAGCCCCAGCATTTT; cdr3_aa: CATSRESNTGSGVQPQHF
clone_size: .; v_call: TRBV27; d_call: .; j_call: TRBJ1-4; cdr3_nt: TGTGCCAGCAGTTTAAAGCCAACTAATGAAAAACTGTTTTTT; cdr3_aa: CASSLKPTNEKLFF
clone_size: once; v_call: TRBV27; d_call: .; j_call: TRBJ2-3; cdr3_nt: TGTGCCAGCAGATGGTCTTACGGGGAGGCCCCTAGCACAGATACGCAGTATTTT; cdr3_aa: CASRWSYGEAPSTDTQYF
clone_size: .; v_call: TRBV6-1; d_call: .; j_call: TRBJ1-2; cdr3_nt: TGTGCCAGCTTTGCGGGCTATGGCTACACCTTC; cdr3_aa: CASFAGYGYTF
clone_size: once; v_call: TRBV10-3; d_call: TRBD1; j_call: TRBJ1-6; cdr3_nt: TGTGCCATCAGTGAAGACAGGGGTCAACCACCCCTCAACTTT; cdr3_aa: CAISEDRGQPPLNF
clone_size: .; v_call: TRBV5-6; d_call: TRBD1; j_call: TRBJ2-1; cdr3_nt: TGTGCCAGCAGCTTGCGAGGGGGCGCCTACAATGAGCAGTTCTTC; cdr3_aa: CASSLRGGAYNEQFF
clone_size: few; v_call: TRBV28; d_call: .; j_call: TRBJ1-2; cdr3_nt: TGTGCCAGCAGCCTGACGGGGATGGGTATCTATGGCTACACCTTC; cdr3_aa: CASSLTGMGIYGYTF
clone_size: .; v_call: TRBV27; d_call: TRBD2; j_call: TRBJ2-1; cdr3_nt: TGTGCCAGCAGAACATTGGGGGGGAACAATGAGCAGTTCTTC; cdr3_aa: CASRTLGGNNEQFF
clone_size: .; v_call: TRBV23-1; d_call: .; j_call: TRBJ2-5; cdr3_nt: TGCGCCAGCAGCTTCGGGACTTTCCAAGAGACCCAGTACTTC; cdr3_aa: CASSFGTFQETQYF
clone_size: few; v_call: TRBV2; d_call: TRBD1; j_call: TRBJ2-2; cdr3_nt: TGTGCCAGCGCACAGGGGGCGAGTGGGGAGCTGTTTTTT; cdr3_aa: CASAQGASGELFF
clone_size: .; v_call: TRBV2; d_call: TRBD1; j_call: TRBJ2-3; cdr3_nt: TGTGCCAGCAGCCCGACAGGGGTATTGGCAGATACGCAGTATTTT; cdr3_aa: CASSPTGVLADTQYF
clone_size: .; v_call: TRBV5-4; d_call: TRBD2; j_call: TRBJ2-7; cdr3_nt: TGTGCCAGCAGCTACTCGGGACTAGCGGCCTACGAGCAGTACTTC; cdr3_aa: CASSYSGLAAYEQYF
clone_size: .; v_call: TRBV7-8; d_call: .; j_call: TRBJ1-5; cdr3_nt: TGTGCCAGCAGCTTAGAGGCCCATCGGGGACAGCCCCAGCATTTT; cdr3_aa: CASSLEAHRGQPQHF
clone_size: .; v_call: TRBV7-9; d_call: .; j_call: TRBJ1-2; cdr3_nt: TGTTCCAGCAGCTCAGGGTCCTTTGGCTACACCTTC; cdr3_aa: CSSSSGSFGYTF
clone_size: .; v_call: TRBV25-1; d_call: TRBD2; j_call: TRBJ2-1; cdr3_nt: TGTGCCAGCAGTCCTTCCGCGGGAGGACCCTACAATGAGCAGTTCTTC; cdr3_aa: CASSPSAGGPYNEQFF
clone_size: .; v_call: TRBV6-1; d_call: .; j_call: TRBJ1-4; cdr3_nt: TGTGCCAGCAGCCCCGGGAGGGAAAAACTGTTTTTT; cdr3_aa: CASSPGREKLFF
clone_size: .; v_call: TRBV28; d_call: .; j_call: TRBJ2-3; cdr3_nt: TGTGCCAGCAGTAGGGGGAGGGAAACAGATACGCAGTATTTT; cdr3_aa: CASSRGRETDTQYF
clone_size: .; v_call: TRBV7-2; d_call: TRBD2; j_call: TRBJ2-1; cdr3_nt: TGTGCCAGCAGCTTATACGGACTAGCGGGCTACAATGAGCAGTTCTTC; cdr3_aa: CASSLYGLAGYNEQFF
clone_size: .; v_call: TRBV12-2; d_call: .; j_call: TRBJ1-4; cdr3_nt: TGTGCAAGTCGCCAAAGGGACACGACAACTAATGAAAAACTGTTTTTT; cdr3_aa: CASRQRDTTTNEKLFF
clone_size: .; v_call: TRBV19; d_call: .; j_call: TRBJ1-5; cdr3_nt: TGTGCCAGTAGCCCCCAACATAGCAATCGGCCCCAGCATTTT; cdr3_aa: CASSPQHSNRPQHF
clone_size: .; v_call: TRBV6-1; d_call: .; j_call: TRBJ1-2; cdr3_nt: TGTGCCAGCAGTGACTACTGGACAGCCCTCTATGGCTACCCCTTC; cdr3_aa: CASSDYWTALYGYPF
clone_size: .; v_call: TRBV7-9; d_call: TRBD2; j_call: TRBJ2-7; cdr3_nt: TGTGCCAGCAGCGGTCAGACTAGCGGGAGCTCCTACGAGCAGTACTTC; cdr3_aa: CASSGQTSGSSYEQYF
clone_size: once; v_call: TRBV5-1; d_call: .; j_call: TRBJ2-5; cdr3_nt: TGCGCCAGCACCTCTCAGATTGGGGGTGGAGGGGAGACCCAGTACTTC; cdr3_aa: CASTSQIGGGGETQYF
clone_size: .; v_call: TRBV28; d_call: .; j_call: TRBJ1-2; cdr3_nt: TGTGCCAGCAGTAAATACAGCTATGGCTACACCTTC; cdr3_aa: CASSKYSYGYTF
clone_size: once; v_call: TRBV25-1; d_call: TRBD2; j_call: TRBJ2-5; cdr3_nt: TGTGCCAGCAGTGAGGAGCGGGAGTTATCGGGGACCCAGTACTTC; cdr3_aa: CASSEERELSGTQYF
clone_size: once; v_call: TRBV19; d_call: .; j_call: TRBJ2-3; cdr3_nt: TGTGCCAGTAGTAAGCTAGCTAGCACAGATACGCAGTATTTT; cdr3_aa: CASSKLASTDTQYF
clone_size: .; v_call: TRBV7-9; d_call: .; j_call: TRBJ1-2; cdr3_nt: TGTGCCAGCAGCTTAAGTGCCGTCAGGGTTGGCTATGGCTACACCTTC; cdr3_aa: CASSLSAVRVGYGYTF
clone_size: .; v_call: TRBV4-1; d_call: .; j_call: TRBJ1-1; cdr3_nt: TGCGCCAGCAGCCCTACTCCAGGGTATCAGGACACTGAAGCTTTCTTT; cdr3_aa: CASSPTPGYQDTEAFF